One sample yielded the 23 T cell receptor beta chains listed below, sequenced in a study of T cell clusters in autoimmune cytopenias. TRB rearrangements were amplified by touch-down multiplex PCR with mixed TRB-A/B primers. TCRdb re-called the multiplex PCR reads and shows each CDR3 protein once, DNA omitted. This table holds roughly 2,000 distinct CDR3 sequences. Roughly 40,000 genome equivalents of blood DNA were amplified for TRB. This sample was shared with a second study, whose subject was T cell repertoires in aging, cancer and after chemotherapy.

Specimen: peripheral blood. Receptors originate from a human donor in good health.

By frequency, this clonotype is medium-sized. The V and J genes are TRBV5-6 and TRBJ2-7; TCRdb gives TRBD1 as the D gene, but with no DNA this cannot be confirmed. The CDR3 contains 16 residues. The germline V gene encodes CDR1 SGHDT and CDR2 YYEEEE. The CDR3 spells CASSSARDRGRLEQYF.

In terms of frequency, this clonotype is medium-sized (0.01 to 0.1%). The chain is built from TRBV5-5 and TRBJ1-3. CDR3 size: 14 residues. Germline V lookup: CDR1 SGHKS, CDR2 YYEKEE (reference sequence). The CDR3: CASSVQDPGNTIYF.

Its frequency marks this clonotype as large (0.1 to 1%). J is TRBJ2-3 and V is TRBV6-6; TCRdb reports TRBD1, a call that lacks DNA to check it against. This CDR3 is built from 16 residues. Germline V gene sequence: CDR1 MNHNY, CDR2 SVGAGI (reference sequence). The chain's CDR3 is CASSSQGQGRADTQYF.

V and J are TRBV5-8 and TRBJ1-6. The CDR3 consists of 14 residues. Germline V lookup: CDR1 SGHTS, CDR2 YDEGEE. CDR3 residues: CASSFARTNSPLHF.

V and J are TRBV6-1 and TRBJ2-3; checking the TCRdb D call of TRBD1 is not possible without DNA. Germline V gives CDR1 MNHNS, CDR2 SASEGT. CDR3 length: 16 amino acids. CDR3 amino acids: CASIFNLFFPGDTQYF.

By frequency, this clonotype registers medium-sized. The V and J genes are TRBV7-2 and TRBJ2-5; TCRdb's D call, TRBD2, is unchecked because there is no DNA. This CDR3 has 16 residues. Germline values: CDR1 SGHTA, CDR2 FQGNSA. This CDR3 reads CASSLGLAGGQETQYF.

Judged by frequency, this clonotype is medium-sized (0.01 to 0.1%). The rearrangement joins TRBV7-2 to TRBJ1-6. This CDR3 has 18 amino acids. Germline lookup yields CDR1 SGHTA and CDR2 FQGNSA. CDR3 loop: CASSRDYAGSSYNSPLHF.

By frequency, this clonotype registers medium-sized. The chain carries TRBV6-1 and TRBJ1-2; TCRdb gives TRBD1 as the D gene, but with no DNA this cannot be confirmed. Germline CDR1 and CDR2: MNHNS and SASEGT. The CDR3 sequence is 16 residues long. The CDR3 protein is CASSEALGQAGYGYTF.

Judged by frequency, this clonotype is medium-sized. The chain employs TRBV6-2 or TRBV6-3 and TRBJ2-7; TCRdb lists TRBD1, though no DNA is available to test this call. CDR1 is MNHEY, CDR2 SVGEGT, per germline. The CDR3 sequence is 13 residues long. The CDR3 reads CASTRIRPYEQYF.

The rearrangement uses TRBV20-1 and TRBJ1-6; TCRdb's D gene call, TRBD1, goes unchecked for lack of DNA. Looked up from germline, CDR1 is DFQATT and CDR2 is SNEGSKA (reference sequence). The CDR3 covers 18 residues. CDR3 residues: CRERDKWDSSSYNSPLHF.

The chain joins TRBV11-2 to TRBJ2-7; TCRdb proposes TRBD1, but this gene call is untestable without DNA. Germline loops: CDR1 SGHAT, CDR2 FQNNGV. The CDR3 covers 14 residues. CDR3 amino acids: CASTFGQGFYEQYF.

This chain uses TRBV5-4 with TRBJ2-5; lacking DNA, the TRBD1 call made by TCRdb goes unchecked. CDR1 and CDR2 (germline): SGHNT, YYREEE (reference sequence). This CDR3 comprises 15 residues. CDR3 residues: CASSRQGRREETQYF.

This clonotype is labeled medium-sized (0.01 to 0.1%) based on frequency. CDR3 amino acids: CASSLRAVPSYNEQFF. This chain uses TRBV7-6 with TRBJ2-1; TCRdb proposes TRBD1, but this gene call is untestable without DNA. The CDR3 consists of 16 residues. Germline V gives CDR1 SGHVS, CDR2 FNYEAQ.

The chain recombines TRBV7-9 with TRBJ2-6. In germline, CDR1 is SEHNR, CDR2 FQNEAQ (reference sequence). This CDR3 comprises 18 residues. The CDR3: CASSLVGKESSGANVLTF.

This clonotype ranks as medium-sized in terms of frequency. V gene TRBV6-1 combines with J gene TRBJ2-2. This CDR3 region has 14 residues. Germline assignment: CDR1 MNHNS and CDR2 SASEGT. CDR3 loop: CASSDVFTTGELFF.

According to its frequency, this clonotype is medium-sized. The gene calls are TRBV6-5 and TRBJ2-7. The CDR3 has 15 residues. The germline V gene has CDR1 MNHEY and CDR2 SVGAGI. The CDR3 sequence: CASSYSPRHHSGQYF.

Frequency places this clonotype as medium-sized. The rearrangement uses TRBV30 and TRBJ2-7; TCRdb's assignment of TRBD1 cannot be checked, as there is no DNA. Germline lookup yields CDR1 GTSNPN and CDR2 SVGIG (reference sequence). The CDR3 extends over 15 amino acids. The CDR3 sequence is CAWSVGGTGSREQYF.

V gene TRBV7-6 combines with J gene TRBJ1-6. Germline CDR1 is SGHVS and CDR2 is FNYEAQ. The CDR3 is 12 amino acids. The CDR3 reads CASSLAVSPLHF.

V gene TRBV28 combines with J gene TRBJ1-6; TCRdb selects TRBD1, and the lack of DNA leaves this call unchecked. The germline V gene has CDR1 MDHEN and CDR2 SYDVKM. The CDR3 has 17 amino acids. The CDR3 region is CASSLRSVGTINSPLHF.

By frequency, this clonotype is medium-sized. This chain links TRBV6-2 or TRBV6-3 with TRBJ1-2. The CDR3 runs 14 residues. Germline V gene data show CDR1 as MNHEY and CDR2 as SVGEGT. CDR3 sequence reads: CASSASRPRYGYTF.

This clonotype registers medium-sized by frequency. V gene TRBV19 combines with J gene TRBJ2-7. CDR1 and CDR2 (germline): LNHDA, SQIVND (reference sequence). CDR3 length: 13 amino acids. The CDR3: CASSQTNSYEQYF.

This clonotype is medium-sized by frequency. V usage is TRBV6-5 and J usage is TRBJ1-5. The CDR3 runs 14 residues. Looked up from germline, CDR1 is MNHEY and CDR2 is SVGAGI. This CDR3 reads CASSYSRGGKPQHF.

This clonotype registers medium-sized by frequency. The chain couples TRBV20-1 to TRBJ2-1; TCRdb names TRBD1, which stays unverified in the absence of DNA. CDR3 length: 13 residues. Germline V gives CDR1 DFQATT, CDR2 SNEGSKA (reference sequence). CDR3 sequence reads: CSARGGRRLEQFF.